This entry describes one T cell receptor beta chain. Antigen specificity is unknown. Germline V gene data show CDR1 as SGHRS and CDR2 as YFSETQ. Trimming pared 3 bases from V and 5 bases from J, leaving 14 bases between. The CDR3 length is 15 residues. This record belongs to a study of radiation and T cells in renal cell carcinoma. Study findings and constraints: From baseline, blood top tumor clonotypes peaked at 2 weeks post-radiation.

Repertoires were generated with immunoSEQ multiplex PCR, while TCRdb's copy carries only in-frame clones and drops some. The repertoire holds 120,000 to 150,000 clones, with 65% to 90% as singletons. Documented time point: blood 4 weeks post-SBRT, at nephrectomy. Specified treatment: 15 Gy SBRT to primary tumor, nephrectomy 4 weeks later. Serial blood draws occurred at baseline and 2 and 4 weeks post-SBRT. The tumor was a clear cell renal cell carcinoma. The rearrangement uses TRBV5-1 and TRBJ2-2, with D tentatively TRBD1 (6 bases). Sequenced material: blood, taken from a patient whose treatment included radiotherapy and nephrectomy. This receptor was taken from a woman in her forties or fifties with renal cell carcinoma. CDR3 DNA: TGCGCCAGCAGCTCCGACCCAGGGGTTACCGGGGAGCTGTTTTTT. Translated, it gives CASSSDPGVTGELFF.